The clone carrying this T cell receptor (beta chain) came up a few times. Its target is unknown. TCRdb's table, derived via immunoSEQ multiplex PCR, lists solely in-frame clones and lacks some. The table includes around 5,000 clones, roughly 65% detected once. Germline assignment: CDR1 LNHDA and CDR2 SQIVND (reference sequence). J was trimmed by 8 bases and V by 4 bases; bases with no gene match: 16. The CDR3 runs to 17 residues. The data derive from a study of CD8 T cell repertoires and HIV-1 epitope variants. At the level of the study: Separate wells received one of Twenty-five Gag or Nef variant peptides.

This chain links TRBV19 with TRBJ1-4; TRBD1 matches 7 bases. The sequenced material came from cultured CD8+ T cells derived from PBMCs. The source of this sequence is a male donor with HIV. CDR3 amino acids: CASSTQTDRTMREKLFF. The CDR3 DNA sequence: TGTGCCAGTAGTACACAAACGGACAGGACGATGCGGGAAAAACTGTTTTTT.